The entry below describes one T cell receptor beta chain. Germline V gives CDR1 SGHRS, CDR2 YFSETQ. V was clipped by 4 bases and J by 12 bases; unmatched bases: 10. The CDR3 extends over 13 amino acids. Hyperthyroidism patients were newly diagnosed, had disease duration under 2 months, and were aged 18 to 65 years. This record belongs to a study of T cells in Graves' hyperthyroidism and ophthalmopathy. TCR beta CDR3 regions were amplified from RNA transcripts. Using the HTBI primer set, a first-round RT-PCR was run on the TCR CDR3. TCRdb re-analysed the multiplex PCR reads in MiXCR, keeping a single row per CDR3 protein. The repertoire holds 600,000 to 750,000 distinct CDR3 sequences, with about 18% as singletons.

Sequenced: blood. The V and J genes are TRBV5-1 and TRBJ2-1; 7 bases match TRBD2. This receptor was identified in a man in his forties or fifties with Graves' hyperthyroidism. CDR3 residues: CASSPDGGGRQFF. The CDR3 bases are TGCGCCAGCAGCCCGGACGGGGGAGGGAGGCAGTTCTTC. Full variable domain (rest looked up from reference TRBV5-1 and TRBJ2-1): KAGVTQTPRYLIKTRGQQVTLSCSPISGHRSVSWYQQTPGQGLQFLFEYFSETQRNKGNFPGRFSGRQFSNSRSEMNVSTLELGDSALYLCASSPDGGGRQFFGPGTRLTVL.